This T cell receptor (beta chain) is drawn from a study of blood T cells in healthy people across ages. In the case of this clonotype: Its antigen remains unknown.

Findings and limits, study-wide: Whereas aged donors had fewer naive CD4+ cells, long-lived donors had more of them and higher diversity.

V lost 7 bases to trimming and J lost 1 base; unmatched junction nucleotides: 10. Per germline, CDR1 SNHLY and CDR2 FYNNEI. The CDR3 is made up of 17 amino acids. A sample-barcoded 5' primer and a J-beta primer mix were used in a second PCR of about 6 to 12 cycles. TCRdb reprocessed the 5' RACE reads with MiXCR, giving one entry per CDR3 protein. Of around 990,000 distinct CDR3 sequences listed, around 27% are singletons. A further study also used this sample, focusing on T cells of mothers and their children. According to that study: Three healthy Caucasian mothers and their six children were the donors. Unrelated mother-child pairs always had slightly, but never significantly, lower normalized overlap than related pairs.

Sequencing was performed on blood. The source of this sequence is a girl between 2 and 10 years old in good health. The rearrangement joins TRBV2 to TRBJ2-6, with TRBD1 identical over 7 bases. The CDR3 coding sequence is TGTGCCAGCAACAGACGACAGGGCTCATCTGGGGCCAACGTCCTGACTTTC. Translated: CASNRRQGSSGANVLTF.